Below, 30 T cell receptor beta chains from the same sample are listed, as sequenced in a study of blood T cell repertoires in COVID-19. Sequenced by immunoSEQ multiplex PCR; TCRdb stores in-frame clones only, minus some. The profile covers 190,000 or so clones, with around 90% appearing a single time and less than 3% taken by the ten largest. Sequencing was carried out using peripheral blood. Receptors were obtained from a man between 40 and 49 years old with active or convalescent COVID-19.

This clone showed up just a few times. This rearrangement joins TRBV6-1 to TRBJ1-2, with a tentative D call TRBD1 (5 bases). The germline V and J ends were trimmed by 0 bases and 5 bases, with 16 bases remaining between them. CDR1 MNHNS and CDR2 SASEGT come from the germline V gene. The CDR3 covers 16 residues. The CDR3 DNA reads TGTGCCAGCAGTGAAGCGGGCGGGACCCAGGTTTATGGCTACACCTTC. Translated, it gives CASSEAGGTQVYGYTF.

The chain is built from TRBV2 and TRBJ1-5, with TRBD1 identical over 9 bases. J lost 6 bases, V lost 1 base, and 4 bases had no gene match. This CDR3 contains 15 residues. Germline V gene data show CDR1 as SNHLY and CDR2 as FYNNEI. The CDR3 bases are TGTGCCAGCAGTGAAGGGACAGGGGTGTTTCAGCCCCAGCATTTT. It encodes CASSEGTGVFQPQHF.

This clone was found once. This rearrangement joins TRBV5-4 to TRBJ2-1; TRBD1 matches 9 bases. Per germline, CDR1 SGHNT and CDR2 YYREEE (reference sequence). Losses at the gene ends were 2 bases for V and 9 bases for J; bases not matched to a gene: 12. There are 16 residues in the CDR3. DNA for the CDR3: TGTGCCAGCAGCTTTAAATTGGGACAGGGTCAGGGTGAGCAGTTCTTC. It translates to CASSFKLGQGQGEQFF.

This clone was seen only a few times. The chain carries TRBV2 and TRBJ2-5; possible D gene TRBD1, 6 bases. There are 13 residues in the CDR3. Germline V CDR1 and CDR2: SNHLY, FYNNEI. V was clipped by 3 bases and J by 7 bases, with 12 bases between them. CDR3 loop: CASSDQKQGTQYF. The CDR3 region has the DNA TGTGCCAGCAGTGATCAAAAACAGGGGACCCAGTACTTC.

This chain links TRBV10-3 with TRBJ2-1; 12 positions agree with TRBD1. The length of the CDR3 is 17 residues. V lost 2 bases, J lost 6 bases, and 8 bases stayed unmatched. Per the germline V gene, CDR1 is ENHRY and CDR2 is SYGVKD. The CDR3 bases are TGTGCCATCAGTGAGACCCTCCCGGGACAGGGGGCCAATGAGCAGTTCTTC. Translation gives CAISETLPGQGANEQFF.

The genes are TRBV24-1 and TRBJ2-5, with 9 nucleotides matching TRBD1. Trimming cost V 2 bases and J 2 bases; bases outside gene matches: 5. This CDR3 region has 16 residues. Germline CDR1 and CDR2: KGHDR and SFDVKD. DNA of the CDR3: TGTGCCACCAGTGATTCCGGGACAGGGTCTCAAGAGACCCAGTACTTC. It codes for CATSDSGTGSQETQYF.

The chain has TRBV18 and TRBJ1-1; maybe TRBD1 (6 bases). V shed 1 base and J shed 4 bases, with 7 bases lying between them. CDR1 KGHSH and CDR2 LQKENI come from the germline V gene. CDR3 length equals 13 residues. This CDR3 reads CASSPLRGTEAFF. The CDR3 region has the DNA TGTGCCAGCTCACCACTCAGGGGCACTGAAGCTTTCTTT.

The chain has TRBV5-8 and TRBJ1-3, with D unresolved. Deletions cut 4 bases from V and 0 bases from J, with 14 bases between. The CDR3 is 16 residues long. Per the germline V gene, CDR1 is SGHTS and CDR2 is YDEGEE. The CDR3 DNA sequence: TGTGCCAGCAGCCCGGGAAAGACGGTCTCTGGAAACACCATATATTTT. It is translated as CASSPGKTVSGNTIYF. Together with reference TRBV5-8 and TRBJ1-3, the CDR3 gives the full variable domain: EAGVTQSPTHLIKTRGQQATLRCSPISGHTSVYWYQQALGLGLQFLLWYDEGEERNRGNFPPRFSGRQFPNYSSELNVNALELEDSALYLCASSPGKTVSGNTIYFGEGSWLTVV.

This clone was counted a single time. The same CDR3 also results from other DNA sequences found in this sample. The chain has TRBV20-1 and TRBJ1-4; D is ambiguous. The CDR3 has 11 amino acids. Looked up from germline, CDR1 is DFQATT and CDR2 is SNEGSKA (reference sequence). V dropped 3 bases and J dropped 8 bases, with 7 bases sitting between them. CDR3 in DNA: TGCAGTGCTAGGCGGGGAGAAAAACTGTTTTTT. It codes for CSARRGEKLFF.

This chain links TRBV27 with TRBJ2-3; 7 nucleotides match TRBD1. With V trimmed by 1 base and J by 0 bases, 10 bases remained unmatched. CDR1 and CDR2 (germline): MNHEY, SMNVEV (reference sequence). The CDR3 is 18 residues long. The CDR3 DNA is TGTGCCAGCAGTTTATATGGGGGACAGTACTCTAGCACAGATACGCAGTATTTT. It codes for CASSLYGGQYSSTDTQYF.

The CDR3, as DNA: TGCGCCAGCAGCCACTCCACAGGGGGCCAAAGTCGTTCCGGGGAGCTGTTTTTT. Protein sequence: CASSHSTGGQSRSGELFF. V is TRBV4-1 and J is TRBJ2-2; TRBD1 matches at 9 bases. V was clipped by 3 bases and J by 6 bases; unmatched bases: 14. Germline loops: CDR1 MGHRA, CDR2 YSYEKL. This CDR3 spans 18 amino acids.

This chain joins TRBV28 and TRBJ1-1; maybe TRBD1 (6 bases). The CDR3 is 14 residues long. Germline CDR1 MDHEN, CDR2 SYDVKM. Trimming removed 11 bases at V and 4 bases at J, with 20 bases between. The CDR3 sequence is CAPGRGRSGTEAFF. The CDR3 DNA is TGTGCCCCAGGGAGGGGGAGAAGTGGCACTGAAGCTTTCTTT.

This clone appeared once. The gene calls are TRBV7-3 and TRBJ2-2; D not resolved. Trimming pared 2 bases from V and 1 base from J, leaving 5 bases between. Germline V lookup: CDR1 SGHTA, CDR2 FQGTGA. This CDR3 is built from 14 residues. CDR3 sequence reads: CASSLFRNTGELFF. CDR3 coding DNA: TGTGCCAGCAGCTTATTTCGGAACACCGGGGAGCTGTTTTTT.

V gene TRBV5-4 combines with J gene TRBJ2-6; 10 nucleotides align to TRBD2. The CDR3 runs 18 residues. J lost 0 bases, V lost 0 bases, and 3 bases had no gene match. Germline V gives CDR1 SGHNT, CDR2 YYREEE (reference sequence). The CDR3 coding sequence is TGTGCCAGCAGCTTGGGTAGCGGGGGGATCTCTGGGGCCAACGTCCTGACTTTC. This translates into CASSLGSGGISGANVLTF.

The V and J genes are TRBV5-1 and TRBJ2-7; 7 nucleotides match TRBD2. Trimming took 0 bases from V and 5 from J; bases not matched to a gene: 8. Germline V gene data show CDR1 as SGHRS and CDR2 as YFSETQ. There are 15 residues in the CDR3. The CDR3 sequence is CASSLERGLRNEQYF. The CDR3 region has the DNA TGCGCCAGCAGCTTGGAGCGGGGTTTACGTAACGAGCAGTACTTC.

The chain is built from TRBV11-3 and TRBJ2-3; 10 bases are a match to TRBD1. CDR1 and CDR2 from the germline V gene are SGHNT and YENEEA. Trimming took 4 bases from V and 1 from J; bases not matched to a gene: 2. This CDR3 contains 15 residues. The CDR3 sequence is CASSSTGGGTDTQYF. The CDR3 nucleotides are TGTGCCAGCAGCTCGACAGGGGGCGGCACAGATACGCAGTATTTT.

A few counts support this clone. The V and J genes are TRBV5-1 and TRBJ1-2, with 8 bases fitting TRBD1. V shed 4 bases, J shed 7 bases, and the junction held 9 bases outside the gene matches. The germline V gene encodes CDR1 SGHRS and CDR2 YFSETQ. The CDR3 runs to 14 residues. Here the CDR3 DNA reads TGCGCCAGCAGCCCGGCAGGGGGCGGGCGTGGCTACACCTTC. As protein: CASSPAGGGRGYTF.

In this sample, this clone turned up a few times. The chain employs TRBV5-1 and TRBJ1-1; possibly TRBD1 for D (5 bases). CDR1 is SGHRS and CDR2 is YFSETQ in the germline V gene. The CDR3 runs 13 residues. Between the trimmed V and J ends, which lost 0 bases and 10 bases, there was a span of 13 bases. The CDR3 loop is CASSLDIDSRAFF. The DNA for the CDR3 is TGCGCCAGCAGCTTGGATATCGACAGTAGAGCTTTCTTT.

CDR3 in DNA: TGTGCCAGCAGCCAAGACGTAGTTCAGCCCCAGCATTTT. Its translation is CASSQDVVQPQHF. The V call is TRBV4-2, the J call TRBJ1-5; D unclear. Germline V lookup: CDR1 LGHNA, CDR2 YNFKEQ. This CDR3 comprises 13 residues. The germline V and J ends were trimmed by 0 bases and 6 bases, with 6 bases remaining between them.

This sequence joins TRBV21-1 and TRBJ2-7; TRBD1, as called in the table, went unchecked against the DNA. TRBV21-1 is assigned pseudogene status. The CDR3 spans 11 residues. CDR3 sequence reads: CASSHAQGQYF. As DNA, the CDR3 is TGTGCCAGCAGCCATGCCCAGGGGCAGTACTTC.

The CDR3 sequence is CASSRSFSGNTIYF. CDR3 sequence (DNA): TGTGCCAGCAGCCGGAGTTTCTCTGGAAACACCATATATTTT. This chain connects TRBV7-2 to TRBJ1-3; D gene uncertain. Germline V gene lookup returns CDR1 SGHTA and CDR2 FQGNSA. V gave up 5 bases and J gave up 0 bases, with 8 bases separating them. CDR3 length equals 14 residues.

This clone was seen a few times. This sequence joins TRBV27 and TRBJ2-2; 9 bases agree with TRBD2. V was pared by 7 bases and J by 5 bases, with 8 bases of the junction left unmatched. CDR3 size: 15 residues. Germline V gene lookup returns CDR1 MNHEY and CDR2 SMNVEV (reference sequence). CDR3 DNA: TGTGCCAGCACAAGGATGGCGGGGGGGACCGGGGAGCTGTTTTTT. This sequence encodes CASTRMAGGTGELFF.

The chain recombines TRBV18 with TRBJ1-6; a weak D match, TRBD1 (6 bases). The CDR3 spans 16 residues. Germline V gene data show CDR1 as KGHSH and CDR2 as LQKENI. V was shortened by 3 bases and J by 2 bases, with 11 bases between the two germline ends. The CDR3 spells CASSPQGDTYNSPLHF. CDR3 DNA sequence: TGTGCCAGCTCACCTCAAGGGGACACCTATAATTCACCCCTCCACTTT.

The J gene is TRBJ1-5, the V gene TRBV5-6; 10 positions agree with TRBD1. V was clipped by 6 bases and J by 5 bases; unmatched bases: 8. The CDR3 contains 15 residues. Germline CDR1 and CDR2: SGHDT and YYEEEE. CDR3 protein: CASTLGTGVHQPQHF. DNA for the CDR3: TGTGCCAGCACCCTGGGGACAGGGGTCCATCAGCCCCAGCATTTT. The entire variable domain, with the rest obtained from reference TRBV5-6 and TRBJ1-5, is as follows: DAGVTQSPTHLIKTRGQQVTLRCSPKSGHDTVSWYQQALGQGPQFIFQYYEEEERQRGNFPDRFSGHQFPNYSSELNVNALLLGDSALYLCASTLGTGVHQPQHFGDGTRLSIL.

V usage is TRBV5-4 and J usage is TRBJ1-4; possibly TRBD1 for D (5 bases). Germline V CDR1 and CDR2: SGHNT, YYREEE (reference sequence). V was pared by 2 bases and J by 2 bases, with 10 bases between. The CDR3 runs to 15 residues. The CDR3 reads CASSFSRQTNEKLFF. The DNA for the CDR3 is TGTGCCAGCAGCTTTTCCCGACAGACTAATGAAAAACTGTTTTTT.

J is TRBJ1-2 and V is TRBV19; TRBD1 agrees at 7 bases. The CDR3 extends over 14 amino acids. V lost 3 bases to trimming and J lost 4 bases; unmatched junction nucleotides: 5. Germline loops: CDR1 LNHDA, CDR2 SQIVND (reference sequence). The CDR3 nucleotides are TGTGCCAGTAGTATCGGGACAGAGCGCTATGGCTACACCTTC. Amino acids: CASSIGTERYGYTF.

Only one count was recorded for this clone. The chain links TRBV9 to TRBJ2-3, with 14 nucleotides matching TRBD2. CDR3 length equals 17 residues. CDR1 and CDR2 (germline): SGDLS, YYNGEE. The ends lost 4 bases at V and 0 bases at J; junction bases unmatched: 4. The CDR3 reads CASSSRTSGGSTDTQYF. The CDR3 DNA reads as TGTGCCAGCAGCTCCCGGACTAGCGGGGGGAGCACAGATACGCAGTATTTT.

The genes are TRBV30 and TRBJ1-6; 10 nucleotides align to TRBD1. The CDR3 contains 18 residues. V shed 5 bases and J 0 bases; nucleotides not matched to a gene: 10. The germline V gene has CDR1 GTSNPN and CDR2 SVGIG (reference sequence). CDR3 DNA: TGTGCCTGGCGCCCGGGACAGGGGCTAAGCTCCTATAATTCACCCCTCCACTTT. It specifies CAWRPGQGLSSYNSPLHF.

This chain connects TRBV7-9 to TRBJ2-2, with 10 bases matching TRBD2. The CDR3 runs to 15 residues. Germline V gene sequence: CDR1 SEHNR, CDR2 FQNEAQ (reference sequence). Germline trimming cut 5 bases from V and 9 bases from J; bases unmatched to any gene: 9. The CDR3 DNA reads TGTGCCAGCAGCATAAATAGCGGGGGGATCCGGGAGCTGTTTTTT. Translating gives CASSINSGGIRELFF.

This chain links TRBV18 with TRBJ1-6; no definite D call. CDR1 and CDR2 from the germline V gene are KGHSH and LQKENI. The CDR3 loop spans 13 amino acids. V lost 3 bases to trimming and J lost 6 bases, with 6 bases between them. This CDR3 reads CASSPGSNSPLHF. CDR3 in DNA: TGTGCCAGCTCACCCGGGAGTAATTCACCCCTCCACTTT. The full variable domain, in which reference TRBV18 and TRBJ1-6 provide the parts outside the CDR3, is NAGVMQNPRHLVRRRGQEARLRCSPMKGHSHVYWYRQLPEEGLKFMVYLQKENIIDESGMPKERFSAEFPKEGPSILRIQQVVRGDSAAYFCASSPGSNSPLHFGNGTRLTVT.